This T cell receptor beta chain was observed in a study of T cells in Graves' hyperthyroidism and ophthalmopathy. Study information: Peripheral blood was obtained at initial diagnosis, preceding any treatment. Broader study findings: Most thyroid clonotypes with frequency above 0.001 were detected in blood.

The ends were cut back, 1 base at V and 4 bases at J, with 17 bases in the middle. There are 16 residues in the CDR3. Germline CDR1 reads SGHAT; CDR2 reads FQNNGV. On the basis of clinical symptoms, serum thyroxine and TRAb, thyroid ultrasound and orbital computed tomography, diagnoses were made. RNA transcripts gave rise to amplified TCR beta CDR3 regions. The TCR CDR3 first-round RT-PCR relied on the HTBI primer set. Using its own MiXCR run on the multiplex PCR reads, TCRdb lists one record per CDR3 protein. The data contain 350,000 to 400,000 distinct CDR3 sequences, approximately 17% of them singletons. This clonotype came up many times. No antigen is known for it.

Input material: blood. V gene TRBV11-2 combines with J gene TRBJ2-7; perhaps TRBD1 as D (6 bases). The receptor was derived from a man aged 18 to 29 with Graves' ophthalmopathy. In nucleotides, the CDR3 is TGTGCCAGCAGCTTAGCCGAATCAGGGGTGAGGTACGAGCAGTACTTC. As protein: CASSLAESGVRYEQYF. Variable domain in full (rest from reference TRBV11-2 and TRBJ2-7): EAGVAQSPRYKIIEKRQSVAFWCNPISGHATLYWYQQILGQGPKLLIQFQNNGVVDDSQLPKDRFSAERLKGVDSTLKIQPAKLEDSAVYLCASSLAESGVRYEQYFGPGTRLTVT.